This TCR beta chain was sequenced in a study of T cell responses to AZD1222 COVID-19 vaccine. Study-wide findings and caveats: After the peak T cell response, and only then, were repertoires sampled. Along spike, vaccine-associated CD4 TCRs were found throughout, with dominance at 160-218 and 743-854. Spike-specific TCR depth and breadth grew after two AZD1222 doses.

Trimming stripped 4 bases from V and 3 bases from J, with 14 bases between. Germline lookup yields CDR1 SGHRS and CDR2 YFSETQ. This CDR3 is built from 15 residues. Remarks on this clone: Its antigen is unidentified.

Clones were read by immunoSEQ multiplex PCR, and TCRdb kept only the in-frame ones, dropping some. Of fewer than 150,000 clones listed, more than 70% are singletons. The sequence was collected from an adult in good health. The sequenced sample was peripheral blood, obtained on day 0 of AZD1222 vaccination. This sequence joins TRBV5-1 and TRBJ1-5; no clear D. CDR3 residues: CASSTDGGSNQPQHF. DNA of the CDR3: TGCGCCAGCAGCACAGATGGTGGGTCCAATCAGCCCCAGCATTTT.